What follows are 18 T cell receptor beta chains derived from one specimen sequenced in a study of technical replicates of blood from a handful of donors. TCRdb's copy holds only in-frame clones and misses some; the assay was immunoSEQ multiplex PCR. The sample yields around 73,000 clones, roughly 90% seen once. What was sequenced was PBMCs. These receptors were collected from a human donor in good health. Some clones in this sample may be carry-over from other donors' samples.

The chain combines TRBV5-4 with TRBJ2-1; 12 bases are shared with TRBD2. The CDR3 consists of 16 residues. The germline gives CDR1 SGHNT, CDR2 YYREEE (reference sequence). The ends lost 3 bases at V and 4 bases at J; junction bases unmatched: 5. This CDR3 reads CASSSRTSGIYNEQFF. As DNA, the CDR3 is TGTGCCAGCAGCTCACGGACTAGCGGGATTTACAATGAGCAGTTCTTC.

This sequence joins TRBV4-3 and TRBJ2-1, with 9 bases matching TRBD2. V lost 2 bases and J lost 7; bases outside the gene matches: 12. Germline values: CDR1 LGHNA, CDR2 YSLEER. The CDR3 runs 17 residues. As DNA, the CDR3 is TGCGCCAGCAGCCAAAGTTCAGGCGGCGGGAGGGAGAATGAGCAGTTCTTC. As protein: CASSQSSGGGRENEQFF.

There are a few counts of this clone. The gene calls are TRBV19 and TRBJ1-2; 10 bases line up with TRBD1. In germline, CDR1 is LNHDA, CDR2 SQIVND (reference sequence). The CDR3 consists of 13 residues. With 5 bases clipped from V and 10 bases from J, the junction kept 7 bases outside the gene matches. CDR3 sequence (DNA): TGTGCCAGTAGTTTGACAGGGGGCGCGGTCTACACCTTC. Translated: CASSLTGGAVYTF.

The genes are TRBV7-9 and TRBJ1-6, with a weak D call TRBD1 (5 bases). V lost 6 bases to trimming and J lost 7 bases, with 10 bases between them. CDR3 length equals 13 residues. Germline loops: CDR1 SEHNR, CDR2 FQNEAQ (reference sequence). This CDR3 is CASRDSENSPLHF. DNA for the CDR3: TGTGCCAGCAGAGACAGCGAAAATTCACCCCTCCACTTT.

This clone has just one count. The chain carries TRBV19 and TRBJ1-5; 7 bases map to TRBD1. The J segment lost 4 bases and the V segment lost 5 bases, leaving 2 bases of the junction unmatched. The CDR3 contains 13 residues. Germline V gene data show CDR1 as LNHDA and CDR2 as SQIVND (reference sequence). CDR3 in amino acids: CASSWDRNQPQHF. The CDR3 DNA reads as TGTGCCAGTAGTTGGGACAGAAATCAGCCCCAGCATTTT.

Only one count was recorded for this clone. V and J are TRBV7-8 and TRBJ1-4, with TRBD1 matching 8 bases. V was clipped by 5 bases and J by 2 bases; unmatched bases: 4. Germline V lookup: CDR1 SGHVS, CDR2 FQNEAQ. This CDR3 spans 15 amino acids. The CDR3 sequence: CASSPRQGTNEKLFF. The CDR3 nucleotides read TGTGCCAGCAGCCCACGACAGGGGACTAATGAAAAACTGTTTTTT.

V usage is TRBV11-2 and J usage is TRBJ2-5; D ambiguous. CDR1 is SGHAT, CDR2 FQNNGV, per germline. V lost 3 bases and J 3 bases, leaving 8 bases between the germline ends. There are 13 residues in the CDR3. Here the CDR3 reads CASSFTIKETQYF. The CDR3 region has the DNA TGTGCCAGCAGCTTTACAATTAAAGAGACCCAGTACTTC.

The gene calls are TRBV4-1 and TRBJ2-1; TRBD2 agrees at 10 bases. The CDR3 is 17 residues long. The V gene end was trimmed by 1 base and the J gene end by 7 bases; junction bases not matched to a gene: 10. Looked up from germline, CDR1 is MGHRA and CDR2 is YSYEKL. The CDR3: CASSQGPAGGFGNEQFF. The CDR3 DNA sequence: TGCGCCAGCAGCCAAGGGCCAGCGGGGGGGTTTGGGAATGAGCAGTTCTTC.

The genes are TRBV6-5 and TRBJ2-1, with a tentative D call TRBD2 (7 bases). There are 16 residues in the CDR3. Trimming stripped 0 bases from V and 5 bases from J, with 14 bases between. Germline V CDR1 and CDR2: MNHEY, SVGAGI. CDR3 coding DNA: TGTGCCAGCAGTTACTCGTCCCTGGGGGGGCACAATGAGCAGTTCTTC. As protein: CASSYSSLGGHNEQFF.

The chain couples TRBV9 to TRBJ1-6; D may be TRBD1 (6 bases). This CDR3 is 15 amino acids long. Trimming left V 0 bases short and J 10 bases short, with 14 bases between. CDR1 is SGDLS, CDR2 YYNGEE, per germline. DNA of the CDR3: TGTGCCAGCAGCGTAGGGGGGACATCGGGCTCACCCCTCCACTTT. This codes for CASSVGGTSGSPLHF.

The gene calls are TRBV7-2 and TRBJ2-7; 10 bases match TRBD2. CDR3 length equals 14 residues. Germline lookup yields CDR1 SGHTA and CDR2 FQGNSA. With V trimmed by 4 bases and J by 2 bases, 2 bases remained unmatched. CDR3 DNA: TGTGCCAGCAGCTCCCTAGCGGGAGCCTACGAGCAGTACTTC. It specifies CASSSLAGAYEQYF.

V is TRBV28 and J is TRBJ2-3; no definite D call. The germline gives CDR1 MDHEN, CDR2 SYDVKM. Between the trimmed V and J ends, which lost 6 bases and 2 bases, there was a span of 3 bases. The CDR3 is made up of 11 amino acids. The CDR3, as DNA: TGTGCCAGCAGCTTCACAGATACGCAGTATTTT. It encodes CASSFTDTQYF.

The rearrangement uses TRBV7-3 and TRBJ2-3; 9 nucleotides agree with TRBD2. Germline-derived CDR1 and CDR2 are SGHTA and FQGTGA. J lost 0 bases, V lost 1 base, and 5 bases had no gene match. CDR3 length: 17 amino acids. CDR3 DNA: TGTGCCAGCAGCTTAAGATCCCTAGCGGGGAGCACAGATACGCAGTATTTT. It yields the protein CASSLRSLAGSTDTQYF.

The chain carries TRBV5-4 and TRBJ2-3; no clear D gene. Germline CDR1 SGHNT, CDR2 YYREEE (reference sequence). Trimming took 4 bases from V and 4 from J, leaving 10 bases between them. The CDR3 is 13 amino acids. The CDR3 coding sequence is TGTGCCAGCAGCCGGGTTACTCCAGATACGCAGTATTTT. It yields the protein CASSRVTPDTQYF.

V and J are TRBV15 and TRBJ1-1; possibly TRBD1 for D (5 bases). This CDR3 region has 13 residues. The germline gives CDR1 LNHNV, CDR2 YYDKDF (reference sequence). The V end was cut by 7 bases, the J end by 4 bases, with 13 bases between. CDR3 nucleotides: TGTGCCACCACGGAGGGGCTGGGCACTGAAGCTTTCTTT. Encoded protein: CATTEGLGTEAFF.

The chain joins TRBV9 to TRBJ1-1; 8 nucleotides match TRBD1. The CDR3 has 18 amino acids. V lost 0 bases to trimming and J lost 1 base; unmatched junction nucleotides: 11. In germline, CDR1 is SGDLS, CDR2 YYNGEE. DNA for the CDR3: TGTGCCAGCAGCGTAGGAGGGGGGGCAGGGGGCCAGAACACTGAAGCTTTCTTT. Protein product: CASSVGGGAGGQNTEAFF.

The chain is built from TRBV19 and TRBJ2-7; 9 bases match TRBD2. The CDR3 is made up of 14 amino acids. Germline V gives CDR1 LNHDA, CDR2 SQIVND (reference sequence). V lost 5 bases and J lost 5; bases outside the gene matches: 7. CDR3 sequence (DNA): TGTGCCAGTAGTCCTAGCGGGAATATCAACGAGCAGTACTTC. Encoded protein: CASSPSGNINEQYF.

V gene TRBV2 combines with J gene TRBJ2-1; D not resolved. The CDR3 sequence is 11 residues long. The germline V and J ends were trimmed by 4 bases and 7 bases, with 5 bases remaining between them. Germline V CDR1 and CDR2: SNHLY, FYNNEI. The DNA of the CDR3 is TGTGCCAGCAGTGTAGTAAATGAGCAGTTCTTC. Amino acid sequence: CASSVVNEQFF. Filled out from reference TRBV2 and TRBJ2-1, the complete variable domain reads EPEVTQTPSHQVTQMGQEVILRCVPISNHLYFYWYRQILGQKVEFLVSFYNNEISEKSEIFDDQFSVERPDGSNFTLKIRSTKLEDSAMYFCASSVVNEQFFGPGTRLTVL.